Listed here are 22 T cell receptor beta chains from one sample, sequenced in a study of blood T cells in healthy people across ages. It was with a sample-barcoded 5' primer and a J-beta primer mix that a second PCR of roughly 6 to 12 cycles was run. TCRdb reprocessed the 5' RACE reads via MiXCR and lists one record per CDR3 protein. Of over 500,000 distinct CDR3 sequences listed, around 50% are singletons. The sample was blood. The receptors here all came from an elderly woman in good health.

With regard to this clonotype: A much bigger clone sits one base away, suggesting this may be a read error. Written as DNA, the CDR3 is TGCAGTGTCCCTCCTACGCGGCAAGAGACCCAGTACTTC. Encoded protein: CSVPPTRQETQYF. This chain uses TRBV20-1 with TRBJ2-5; D not certain. CDR3 length: 13 amino acids. Germline CDR1 reads DFQATT; CDR2 reads SNEGSKA (reference sequence). Trimming removed 7 bases from V and 2 bases from J, with 14 bases in between.

This clonotype was observed at least ten times. The J gene is TRBJ2-1, the V gene TRBV20-1, with D tentatively TRBD1 or TRBD2 (5 bases each). CDR1 is DFQATT, CDR2 SNEGSKA, per germline (reference sequence). V was cut by 0 bases and J by 5 bases, with 11 bases left in between. CDR3 length: 14 amino acids. The CDR3 sequence: CSAREGTPNNEQFF. The CDR3 DNA reads TGCAGTGCTAGAGAAGGGACGCCGAACAATGAGCAGTTCTTC.

This clonotype has a handful of counts. The chain links TRBV7-2 to TRBJ1-2, with unresolved D. Germline lookup yields CDR1 SGHTA and CDR2 FQGNSA. This CDR3 comprises 10 residues. The CDR3 spells CAIYQGGYTF. The DNA of the CDR3 is TGTGCTATTTATCAAGGTGGCTACACCTTC.

There are many counts of this clonotype. This sequence joins TRBV18 and TRBJ2-1; tentative D call: TRBD2 (6 bases). Per the germline V gene, CDR1 is KGHSH and CDR2 is LQKENI. V lost 3 bases, J lost 9 bases, and 12 bases lay in between. This CDR3 is 13 amino acids long. The CDR3 spells CASSPQEGLEQFF. In DNA form, the CDR3 reads TGTGCCAGCTCACCCCAGGAGGGCCTTGAGCAGTTCTTC. Full variable domain (remainder filled in from reference TRBV18 and TRBJ2-1): NAGVMQNPRHLVRRRGQEARLRCSPMKGHSHVYWYRQLPEEGLKFMVYLQKENIIDESGMPKERFSAEFPKEGPSILRIQQVVRGDSAAYFCASSPQEGLEQFFGPGTRLTVL.

The chain couples TRBV29-1 to TRBJ1-2, with 9 positions matching TRBD1. V shed 1 base and J 8 bases; nucleotides not matched to a gene: 8. The CDR3 consists of 14 residues. Germline-derived CDR1 and CDR2 are SQVTM and ANQGSEA. The DNA of the CDR3 is TGCAGCGTTGAAGCCTCGACAGGGGGAGGAGGCTACACCTTC. It translates to CSVEASTGGGGYTF.

V usage is TRBV7-3 and J usage is TRBJ2-3; 7 bases agree with TRBD2. V was pared by 2 bases and J by 4 bases, with 3 bases of the junction left unmatched. The CDR3 runs to 14 residues. Germline assignment: CDR1 SGHTA and CDR2 FQGTGA. The CDR3 nucleotides are TGTGCCAGCAGCTTAGTCCGGGAGGCAGATACGCAGTATTTT. As protein: CASSLVREADTQYF.

The V call is TRBV6-6, the J call TRBJ1-4; D uncertain. The V end was cut by 4 bases, the J end by 8 bases, with 5 bases between. This CDR3 has 11 amino acids. Germline lookup yields CDR1 MNHNY and CDR2 SVGAGI (reference sequence). The CDR3 loop is CASSSSEKLFF. CDR3 sequence (DNA): TGTGCCAGCAGTTCCTCAGAAAAACTGTTTTTT.

This clonotype was seen at least ten times. This sequence joins TRBV20-1 and TRBJ2-7; a weak D match, TRBD2 (6 bases). The CDR3 spans 12 residues. V shed 5 bases and J shed 9 bases, with 17 bases lying between them. Germline-derived CDR1 and CDR2 are DFQATT and SNEGSKA (reference sequence). This CDR3 is CSAPGLQSGQYF. CDR3 nucleotide sequence: TGCAGTGCTCCGGGACTCCAAAGCGGGCAGTACTTC.

This clonotype was counted many times. The CDR3 protein is CSAPNPTGWVGEQYF. As DNA, the CDR3 is TGCAGTGCTCCGAACCCGACAGGGTGGGTTGGCGAGCAGTACTTC. The rearrangement links TRBV20-1 to TRBJ2-7, with TRBD1 matching 7 bases. CDR1 is DFQATT and CDR2 is SNEGSKA in the germline V gene (reference sequence). CDR3 size: 15 residues. V lost 5 bases, J lost 6 bases, and 16 bases stayed unmatched.

This clonotype was seen repeatedly, ten times or more. V is TRBV27 and J is TRBJ1-2; possible D gene TRBD1, 5 bases. V was shortened by 4 bases and J by 4 bases, with 10 bases between the two germline ends. The germline gives CDR1 MNHEY, CDR2 SMNVEV (reference sequence). This CDR3 has 13 residues. The CDR3 DNA is TGTGCCAGCAGTTCGACCGGGGGCTATGGCTACACCTTC. Its translation is CASSSTGGYGYTF.

V gene TRBV7-2 combines with J gene TRBJ2-7; 9 positions match TRBD1. Germline CDR1 is SGHTA and CDR2 is FQGNSA. The CDR3 is 14 amino acids. Trimming cost V 2 bases and J 7 bases; bases outside gene matches: 6. CDR3 amino acids: CASSLNRGPGEQYF. Here the CDR3 DNA reads TGTGCCAGCAGCTTAAACAGGGGGCCGGGGGAGCAGTACTTC.

The chain links TRBV5-4 to TRBJ2-2; no firm D call. This CDR3 comprises 16 residues. CDR1 and CDR2 (germline): SGHNT, YYREEE (reference sequence). V shed 0 bases and J shed 4 bases, with 13 bases lying between them. In DNA, the CDR3 is TGTGCCAGCAGCTTGGCAGCCAGCTCGATCACCGGGGAGCTGTTTTTT. Protein: CASSLAASSITGELFF.

Comments on this clonotype: A much more abundant neighbour one base away suggests this may be a read error. The chain uses TRBV20-1 and TRBJ2-3, with TRBD1 matching 8 bases. After removal of 3 bases from V and 5 bases from J, the junction contained 7 bases not matched to a gene. From germline, CDR1 is DFQATT and CDR2 SNEGSKA (reference sequence). The CDR3 length is 14 residues. CDR3 bases: TGCAGTGCTAGTAGGGGACAGGATGGAGATACGCAGTATTTT. Protein product: CSASRGQDGDTQYF.

The chain carries TRBV7-2 and TRBJ1-1; perhaps TRBD1 as D (6 bases). Trimming removed 6 bases from V and 5 bases from J, with 10 bases in between. The CDR3 covers 12 residues. Per the germline V gene, CDR1 is SGHTA and CDR2 is FQGNSA. The CDR3 sequence is CASSNRVTEAFF. The CDR3 DNA is TGTGCCAGCAGTAACAGGGTTACTGAAGCTTTCTTT. The entire variable domain, with the rest obtained from reference TRBV7-2 and TRBJ1-1, is as follows: GAGVSQSPSNKVTEKGKDVELRCDPISGHTALYWYRQSLGQGLEFLIYFQGNSAPDKSGLPSDRFSAERTGGSVSTLTIQRTQQEDSAVYLCASSNRVTEAFFGQGTRLTVV.

The chain is built from TRBV16 and TRBJ2-3; 9 bases fit TRBD1. Losses at the gene ends were 2 bases for V and 2 bases for J; bases not matched to a gene: 2. Germline CDR1 reads KGHSY; CDR2 reads FQNENV. The length of the CDR3 is 15 residues. CDR3 protein: CASSQNRGPTDTQYF. The CDR3 DNA reads TGTGCCAGCAGCCAAAACAGGGGGCCCACAGATACGCAGTATTTT.

This sequence joins TRBV10-3 and TRBJ2-4, with 10 bases fitting TRBD1. The J segment lost 4 bases and the V segment lost 1 base, leaving 1 base of the junction unmatched. Germline-derived CDR1 and CDR2 are ENHRY and SYGVKD. CDR3 length: 15 amino acids. CDR3 nucleotide sequence: TGTGCCATCAGTGAGTGGGGACAGGGGAAAAACATTCAGTACTTC. Protein: CAISEWGQGKNIQYF.

The chain couples TRBV20-1 to TRBJ2-1; possible D gene TRBD1, 5 bases. V gave up 5 bases and J gave up 4 bases, with 21 bases separating them. Germline CDR1 is DFQATT and CDR2 is SNEGSKA (reference sequence). CDR3 length: 16 residues. The CDR3 DNA reads TGCAGTGCTCCGCCAACAGGCTCGGCCTATTACAATGAGCAGTTCTTC. Translation: CSAPPTGSAYYNEQFF.

In the case of this clonotype: Since a much larger clone is just one base distant, this may be a read error. CDR3 DNA: TGTGCCAGCAGCTCCTCTAGGGGGGCCAATGAGCAGTACTTC. Its translation: CASSSSRGANEQYF. This chain connects TRBV3-1 to TRBJ2-5; D may correspond to TRBD1 or TRBD2 (6 bases each). V gave up 5 bases and J gave up 11 bases, with 21 bases separating them. In germline, CDR1 is LGHDT, CDR2 YNNKEL (reference sequence). The length of the CDR3 is 14 residues.

On this clonotype: Given a much more abundant clone one base away, this may be a read error. The J gene is TRBJ1-6, the V gene TRBV12-3 or TRBV12-4; D is unresolved. CDR3 length equals 13 residues. The germline V and J ends were trimmed by 5 bases and 8 bases, with 10 bases remaining between them. As DNA, the CDR3 is TGTGCCAGCAGTCTCCTTAGGGATTCACCCCTCCACTTT. Translated: CASSLLRDSPLHF.

This clonotype occurred many times. The chain joins TRBV20-1 to TRBJ2-1; D gene ambiguous. Germline V gives CDR1 DFQATT, CDR2 SNEGSKA (reference sequence). This CDR3 has 13 residues. Trimming shortened V by 4 bases and J by 8 bases, and 15 bases separated the two germline ends. The CDR3 sequence is CSATRTETDEQFF. The CDR3 DNA follows: TGCAGTGCTACCCGGACGGAAACCGATGAGCAGTTCTTC.

This clonotype is a singleton in its sample. The gene calls are TRBV7-2 and TRBJ1-2; perhaps TRBD1 as D (6 bases). Trimming cost V 2 bases and J 4 bases, with 20 bases left between them. The CDR3 totals 17 residues. CDR1 and CDR2 from the germline V gene are SGHTA and FQGNSA. This CDR3 is CASSLIGGSGGGYGYTF. The CDR3 DNA is TGTGCCAGCAGCTTAATCGGGGGGAGTGGGGGCGGCTATGGCTACACCTTC.

In this sample, this clonotype turned up a few times. The chain carries TRBV12-3 or TRBV12-4 and TRBJ2-1; D call uncertain. V was trimmed by 6 bases and J by 7 bases, leaving 22 bases between them. CDR3 size: 16 residues. This CDR3 is CASSPLTSSRWNEQFF. Written as DNA, the CDR3 is TGTGCCAGCAGCCCCTTGACTTCCTCACGATGGAATGAGCAGTTCTTC.